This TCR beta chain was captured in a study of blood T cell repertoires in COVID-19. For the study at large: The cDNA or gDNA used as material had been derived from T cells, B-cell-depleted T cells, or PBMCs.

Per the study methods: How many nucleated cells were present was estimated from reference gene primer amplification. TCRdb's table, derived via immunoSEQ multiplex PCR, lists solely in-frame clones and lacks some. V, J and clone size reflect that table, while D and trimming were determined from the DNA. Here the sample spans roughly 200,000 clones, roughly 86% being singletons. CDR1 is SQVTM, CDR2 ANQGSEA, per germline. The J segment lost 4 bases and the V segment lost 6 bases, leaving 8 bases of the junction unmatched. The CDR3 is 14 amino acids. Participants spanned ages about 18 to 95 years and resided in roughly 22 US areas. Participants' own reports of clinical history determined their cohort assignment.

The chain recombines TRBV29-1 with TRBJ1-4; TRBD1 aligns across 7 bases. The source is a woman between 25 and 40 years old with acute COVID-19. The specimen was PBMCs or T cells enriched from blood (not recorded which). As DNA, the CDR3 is TGCAGCGTCGCGACCGGGACAGTTAATGAAAAACTGTTTTTT. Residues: CSVATGTVNEKLFF.